The rows below give T cell receptor beta chains drawn from one sample of a study of regulatory T cells in long-lasting Graves disease. TCRdb processed the multiplex PCR reads anew with MiXCR; each CDR3 protein has one entry. This table holds a few hundred thousand distinct CDR3 sequences, roughly 25% found once. Here the sequenced sample was peripheral blood mononuclear cells (PBMCs), taken when the disease was refractory, from a patient treated with antithyroid drugs. The source of these receptors is a woman between 40 and 50 years old with Graves disease. Each CDR3 is given with its conserved first and last residue. The order of the fields is J gene, clone size, D gene, V gene, CDR3 protein, CDR3 DNA. The D gene is left open where the match is weak. The size field is filled for only some rows; it gives once, few, many or a size class.

TRBJ2-2 many TRBD2 TRBV29-1 CSAQGGSITGELFF TGCAGCGCTCAGGGCGGGAGTATCACCGGGGAGCTGTTTTTT
TRBJ1-1 NA NA TRBV20-1 CSARERMDGEAFF TGCAGTGCTAGAGAGAGGATGGACGGTGAAGCTTTCTTT
TRBJ2-1 once TRBD2 TRBV11-2 CASSLEVGLAGGRGSYNEQFF TGTGCCAGCAGCTTAGAAGTTGGACTAGCGGGAGGGAGGGGCTCCTACAATGAGCAGTTCTTC
TRBJ1-1 few NA TRBV6-4 CASSVRVTEAFF TGTGCCAGCAGTGTCCGGGTCACTGAAGCTTTCTTT
TRBJ2-2 few NA TRBV20-1 CSARPRVGELFF TGCAGTGCTAGGCCCCGGGTCGGGGAGCTGTTTTTT
TRBJ2-1 NA NA TRBV5-1 CASSVDNYNEQFF TGCGCCAGCAGCGTAGACAACTACAATGAGCAGTTCTTC
TRBJ2-1 many NA TRBV11-2 CASSSRDGIRLNEQFF TGTGCCAGCAGCTCCCGAGACGGGATCCGACTCAATGAGCAGTTCTTC
TRBJ1-2 few NA TRBV20-1 CSAHPGTVDYGYTF TGCAGTGCTCACCCCGGGACGGTGGACTATGGCTACACCTTC
TRBJ2-7 NA TRBD1 TRBV29-1 CSTRTGGYEQYF TGCAGCACCCGGACAGGGGGCTACGAGCAGTACTTC
TRBJ1-1 NA NA TRBV10-3 CAITGSTNEGAFF TGTGCCATCACGGGCAGTACCAACGAAGGAGCTTTCTTT
TRBJ2-7 NA TRBD1 TRBV4-1 CASSWDREYEQYF TGCGCCAGCAGCTGGGACAGGGAATACGAGCAGTACTTC
TRBJ1-5 few NA TRBV3-1 CASSQEAGGRQPQHF TGTGCCAGCAGCCAAGAGGCGGGGGGCCGGCAGCCCCAGCATTTT
TRBJ2-1 NA TRBD2 TRBV5-1 CASSVVREWYNEQFF TGCGCCAGCAGCGTTGTGCGGGAGTGGTACAATGAGCAGTTCTTC
TRBJ2-5 NA NA TRBV7-8 CASSLVAGLNQGTQYF TGTGCCAGCAGCTTAGTAGCAGGGTTGAACCAAGGGACCCAGTACTTC
TRBJ1-1 NA NA TRBV27 CASSGAGTEAFF TGTGCCAGCAGCGGGGCCGGGACTGAAGCTTTCTTT
TRBJ1-1 NA TRBD1 TRBV20-1 CSARSPGGWMYTEAFF TGCAGTGCTAGATCGCCAGGGGGCTGGATGTACACTGAAGCTTTCTTT
TRBJ2-7 few NA TRBV29-1 CSADLGQIRKLPYEQYF TGCAGCGCCGACCTAGGACAGATCCGAAAACTTCCCTACGAGCAGTACTTC
TRBJ1-1 many NA TRBV11-3 CASSPQGPEAFF TGTGCCAGCAGCCCACAGGGTCCTGAAGCTTTCTTT
TRBJ2-7 NA TRBD1 TRBV27 CASSFGTGGYDQYF TGTGCCAGCAGTTTTGGGACAGGGGGCTACGACCAGTACTTC
TRBJ1-1 many NA TRBV28 CASSFDLNTEAFF TGTGCCAGCAGTTTCGATCTGAACACTGAAGCTTTCTTT
TRBJ2-7 few NA TRBV20-1 CSARVVVAASYEQYF TGCAGTGCTAGAGTGGTGGTAGCGGCCTCCTACGAGCAGTACTTC
TRBJ2-7 NA TRBD2 TRBV10-3 CATRLAGGPVYEQYF TGTGCCACCCGACTAGCGGGAGGGCCTGTTTACGAGCAGTACTTC
TRBJ1-1 many NA TRBV28 CASSLGDGETEAFF TGTGCCAGCAGTTTAGGGGACGGAGAGACGGAAGCTTTCTTT
TRBJ1-1 NA NA TRBV7-3 CASTRQNTEAFF TGTGCCAGCACCAGACAGAACACTGAAGCTTTCTTT
TRBJ1-4 NA NA TRBV4-1 CASSRDGEKLFF TGCGCCAGCAGCCGGGACGGGGAAAAACTGTTTTTT
TRBJ2-7 NA TRBD2 TRBV19 CASSIAGAAYEQYF TGTGCCAGTAGTATCGCGGGAGCGGCCTACGAGCAGTACTTC
TRBJ1-6 NA NA TRBV28 CASSLVPENSPLHF TGTGCCAGCAGTTTAGTGCCAGAGAATTCACCCCTCCACTTT
TRBJ1-1 NA NA TRBV29-1 CSGRDGEAFF TGCAGCGGCCGGGACGGTGAAGCTTTCTTT
TRBJ1-5 few TRBD1 TRBV20-1 CSVPGQGVGQPQHF TGCAGTGTCCCGGGACAGGGGGTCGGACAGCCCCAGCATTTT
TRBJ1-6 NA NA TRBV2 CASSTGRRNSPLHF TGTGCCAGCAGTACCGGACGGCGAAATTCACCCCTCCACTTT
TRBJ2-1 NA NA TRBV6-9 CASSSHGEPNEQFF TGTGCCAGCAGTTCCCACGGGGAACCAAATGAGCAGTTCTTC
TRBJ1-1 few NA TRBV7-3 CASSPRGGYTEAFF TGTGCCAGCAGCCCCCGGGGCGGCTACACTGAAGCTTTCTTT
TRBJ2-5 many TRBD2 TRBV10-3 CAISNSGSALQETQYF TGTGCCATCAGTAATAGCGGGAGCGCACTCCAAGAGACCCAGTACTTC
TRBJ1-5 many NA TRBV25-1 CASSEYGAGDQPQHF TGTGCCAGCAGTGAATATGGGGCAGGGGATCAGCCCCAGCATTTT
TRBJ2-1 many TRBD2 TRBV14 CASSQEGGRLNEQFF TGTGCCAGCAGCCAAGAGGGCGGGAGGCTGAATGAGCAGTTCTTC
TRBJ2-1 many NA TRBV28 CASSWFRDEQFF TGTGCCAGCAGCTGGTTTAGGGATGAGCAGTTCTTC
TRBJ1-3 NA NA TRBV24-1 CATRSGNTIYF TGTGCCACCAGGTCTGGAAACACCATATATTTT
TRBJ2-7 NA TRBD1 TRBV5-1 CASSRQRTGASYEQYF TGCGCCAGCAGCCGCCAAAGGACAGGGGCTTCCTACGAGCAGTACTTC
TRBJ1-5 NA NA TRBV20-1 CSAIGRGRGNQPQHF TGCAGTGCAATCGGAAGGGGGAGGGGAAATCAGCCCCAGCATTTT
TRBJ1-4 many NA TRBV2 CASKDSARSEKLFF TGTGCCAGCAAGGATTCGGCCAGATCCGAAAAACTGTTTTTT
TRBJ2-6 NA NA TRBV5-1 CASSLAGATGANVLTF TGCGCCAGCAGCTTAGCAGGAGCCACTGGGGCCAACGTCCTGACTTTC
TRBJ2-5 NA TRBD1 TRBV9 CASSPSSGTEETQYF TGTGCCAGCAGCCCCAGCTCCGGGACAGAAGAGACCCAGTACTTC
TRBJ2-1 once NA TRBV11-2 CASSARTWPPNNEQFF TGTGCCAGCAGCGCCCGGACTTGGCCCCCTAACAATGAGCAGTTCTTC
TRBJ2-1 NA NA TRBV19 CASSPFFGEQFF TGTGCCAGTAGTCCCTTCTTTGGTGAGCAGTTCTTC
TRBJ1-3 NA NA TRBV5-1 CASSLGTGNTIYF TGCGCCAGCAGCTTGGGAACTGGAAACACCATATATTTT
TRBJ2-3 NA NA TRBV7-8 CASSLERAGRSTDTQYF TGTGCCAGCAGCTTAGAACGAGCGGGTCGCAGCACAGATACGCAGTATTTT
TRBJ1-1 NA NA TRBV5-5 CASSLREGPRGGEAFF TGTGCCAGCAGCTTGCGGGAGGGGCCCCGTGGGGGTGAAGCTTTCTTT